These 32 T cell receptor beta chains came from one sample sequenced in a study of shared clonotypes between healthy human individuals. Only in-frame clones appear in the TCRdb table, and some are missing; sequencing was by immunoSEQ multiplex PCR. Among fewer than 650,000 clones listed, around 77% were seen once. Sequenced input: PBMCs. These receptor sequences come from a woman aged 40 to 50 in good health. Some clones in this sample may be carry-over from other donors' samples.

This rearrangement joins TRBV13 to TRBJ2-7, with D maybe TRBD1 (6 bases). V lost 1 base to trimming and J lost 5 bases, with 9 bases between them. Germline V gives CDR1 PRHDT, CDR2 FYEKMQ (reference sequence). The CDR3 consists of 13 residues. The CDR3: CASSLVAGDEQYF. CDR3 sequence (DNA): TGTGCCAGCAGCTTAGTTGCAGGGGACGAGCAGTACTTC.

This chain uses TRBV5-4 with TRBJ2-6; 9 bases agree with TRBD1. The CDR3 has 16 residues. Germline trimming cut 4 bases from V and 4 bases from J; bases unmatched to any gene: 6. In germline, CDR1 is SGHNT, CDR2 YYREEE (reference sequence). The CDR3 sequence: CASSTQGAQGANVLTF. The CDR3 nucleotides are TGTGCCAGCAGCACACAGGGGGCGCAAGGGGCCAACGTCCTGACTTTC.

This clone appeared a few times. The chain uses TRBV18 and TRBJ1-1, with a tentative D call TRBD1 (6 bases). Trimming cost V 6 bases and J 0 bases, with 20 bases left between them. Germline loops: CDR1 KGHSH, CDR2 LQKENI. There are 17 residues in the CDR3. The CDR3, as DNA: TGTGCCAGCTCCCTACTCCCTCACGGGGACATGAACACTGAAGCTTTCTTT. Amino acids: CASSLLPHGDMNTEAFF.

About this clone itself: A read error likely explains this, since a far larger clone differs by one base. The genes are TRBV11-1 and TRBJ1-1; TRBD1 agrees at 9 bases. This CDR3 contains 16 residues. Per the germline V gene, CDR1 is SGHAT and CDR2 is FQDESV (reference sequence). CDR3 sequence (DNA): TGTGCCGGCAGCCTACTCGGACAGGGGAGCGACCTGAATGCTTTCTTT. Residues: CAGSLLGQGSDLNAFF.

The chain has TRBV30 and TRBJ2-7; D is uncertain. The CDR3 totals 14 residues. The germline CDR1 and CDR2 sequences are GTSNPN and SVGIG (reference sequence). V lost 3 bases to trimming and J lost 5 bases, with 17 bases between them. In nucleotides, the CDR3 is TGTGCCTGGAGAAACGCCCCTTGGTTCGACGAGCAGTACTTC. Translated: CAWRNAPWFDEQYF.

The chain carries TRBV19 and TRBJ2-2; D possibly corresponds to TRBD1 (6 bases). V was pared by 6 bases and J by 5 bases, with 13 bases between. CDR1 and CDR2 from the germline V gene are LNHDA and SQIVND (reference sequence). This CDR3 has 14 amino acids. As DNA, the CDR3 is TGTGCCAGTAGCTACACTACAGGGACCGGGGAGCTGTTTTTT. It is translated as CASSYTTGTGELFF.

The table lists this clone with many counts. The chain combines TRBV19 with TRBJ1-1; 9 nucleotides agree with TRBD1. Germline assignment: CDR1 LNHDA and CDR2 SQIVND (reference sequence). V trimming: 7 bases; J trimming: 3 bases; junction bases outside the gene matches: 6. The CDR3 is made up of 14 amino acids. The CDR3 region has the DNA TGTGCCAGTAAAACGGACAGGGGACACACTGAAGCTTTCTTT. It translates to CASKTDRGHTEAFF.

A remark on this clone: A single base separates this from a much larger clone, so it may be a read error. Other nucleotide sequences in the sample specify the same CDR3. The chain links TRBV2 to TRBJ2-1, with D tentatively TRBD1 (6 bases). Germline V lookup: CDR1 SNHLY, CDR2 FYNNEI. CDR3 length: 14 residues. The CDR3 region is CASSEPLDRNEQFF. CDR3 coding DNA: TGTGCCAGCAGTGAACCCCTAGACAGGAATGAACAGTTCTTC. The complete variable domain, with remaining parts taken from reference TRBV2 and TRBJ2-1, reads EPEVTQTPSHQVTQMGQEVILRCVPISNHLYFYWYRQILGQKVEFLVSFYNNEISEKSEIFDDQFSVERPDGSNFTLKIRSTKLEDSAMYFCASSEPLDRNEQFFGPGTRLTVL.

This sequence joins TRBV28 and TRBJ2-5; 9 nucleotides line up with TRBD1. TRBJ2-7 matches the DNA end more closely, so the J call is doubtful. The germline CDR1 and CDR2 sequences are MDHEN and SYDVKM. There are 12 residues in the CDR3. CDR3 in amino acids: CASRDRGYEQYF. The CDR3 DNA reads TGTGCCAGCAGGGACAGGGGCTACGAGCAGTACTTC.

The J gene is TRBJ1-4, the V gene TRBV11-1, with 8 bases fitting TRBD1. With 5 bases clipped from V and 8 bases from J, the junction kept 10 bases outside the gene matches. The germline CDR1 and CDR2 sequences are SGHAT and FQDESV (reference sequence). The CDR3 has 15 amino acids. CDR3 nucleotides: TGTGCCAGCAGCCCCGGGGTGGACAGGGTCGAAAAACTGTTTTTT. Residues: CASSPGVDRVEKLFF.

The chain employs TRBV11-2 and TRBJ2-1; 9 bases match TRBD1. The germline gives CDR1 SGHAT, CDR2 FQNNGV. Trimming took 4 bases from V and 3 from J; bases not matched to a gene: 7. The CDR3 spans 16 residues. The DNA for the CDR3 is TGTGCCAGCAGCTCACTCGGGACAGGGAGCTACAATGAGCAGTTCTTC. It yields the protein CASSSLGTGSYNEQFF.

This chain joins TRBV27 and TRBJ2-2, with D maybe TRBD1 (5 bases). Trimming pared 4 bases from V and 6 bases from J, leaving 6 bases between. The V gene's germline CDR1 is MNHEY and CDR2 SMNVEV (reference sequence). This CDR3 comprises 12 residues. CDR3 loop: CASSWGSGELFF. CDR3 coding DNA: TGTGCCAGCAGTTGGGGCTCCGGGGAGCTGTTTTTT.

In the case of this clone: The sample carries other DNA sequences with the same CDR3. The chain carries TRBV11-2 and TRBJ2-7; D may be TRBD1 (5 bases). V dropped 2 bases and J dropped 0 bases, with 11 bases sitting between them. The CDR3 runs 15 residues. Germline CDR1 and CDR2: SGHAT and FQNNGV. CDR3 coding DNA: TGTGCCAGCAGCTTACTGGCAGGGTCCTCCTACGAGCAGTACTTC. Its protein is CASSLLAGSSYEQYF. Drawing the rest from reference TRBV11-2 and TRBJ2-7, the complete variable domain is EAGVAQSPRYKIIEKRQSVAFWCNPISGHATLYWYQQILGQGPKLLIQFQNNGVVDDSQLPKDRFSAERLKGVDSTLKIQPAKLEDSAVYLCASSLLAGSSYEQYFGPGTRLTVT.

The CDR3 DNA reads as TGTGCCATATCTAGCTGGGAGAGCACAGATACGCAGTATTTT. Its translation: CAISSWESTDTQYF. The V call is TRBV2, the J call TRBJ2-3, with a tentative D call TRBD2 (5 bases). Trimming removed 10 bases at V and 0 bases at J, with 14 bases between. This CDR3 region has 14 residues. Germline V gene data show CDR1 as SNHLY and CDR2 as FYNNEI.

The chain joins TRBV19 to TRBJ2-1; D call uncertain. The CDR3 is made up of 16 amino acids. In germline, CDR1 is LNHDA, CDR2 SQIVND (reference sequence). V was clipped by 4 bases and J by 5 bases, with 18 bases between them. The CDR3 spells CASSTTWRDANNEQFF. In DNA, the CDR3 is TGTGCCAGTAGTACGACTTGGCGCGACGCAAACAATGAGCAGTTCTTC.

This clone was picked up many times. Within the sample, other DNA sequences also encode this same CDR3. This chain uses TRBV18 with TRBJ1-1; a weak D match, TRBD1 (6 bases). Trimming stripped 5 bases from V and 1 base from J, with 8 bases between. Germline values: CDR1 KGHSH, CDR2 LQKENI. The length of the CDR3 is 13 residues. This chain's CDR3 is CASSGQSNTEAFF. The DNA for the CDR3 is TGTGCCAGCTCAGGACAGTCGAACACTGAAGCTTTCTTT. Filled out from reference TRBV18 and TRBJ1-1, the complete variable domain reads NAGVMQNPRHLVRRRGQEARLRCSPMKGHSHVYWYRQLPEEGLKFMVYLQKENIIDESGMPKERFSAEFPKEGPSILRIQQVVRGDSAAYFCASSGQSNTEAFFGQGTRLTVV.

V usage is TRBV11-3 and J usage is TRBJ2-1; no definite D call. Germline V gene sequence: CDR1 SGHNT, CDR2 YENEEA. V lost 0 bases to trimming and J lost 1 base, with 16 bases between them. The CDR3 has 18 amino acids. CDR3 protein: CASSLEGTAAKSYNEQFF. In DNA, the CDR3 is TGTGCCAGCAGCTTAGAAGGTACGGCGGCTAAGTCCTACAATGAGCAGTTCTTC.

The CDR3 sequence: CASSADRNNEQFF. CDR3 coding DNA: TGTGCCAGCAGCGCGGACAGAAACAATGAGCAGTTCTTC. The J gene is TRBJ2-1, the V gene TRBV11-2; perhaps TRBD1 as D (6 bases). CDR3 length: 13 residues. V dropped 5 bases and J dropped 5 bases, with 10 bases sitting between them. In germline, CDR1 is SGHAT, CDR2 FQNNGV. Full variable domain (rest looked up from reference TRBV11-2 and TRBJ2-1): EAGVAQSPRYKIIEKRQSVAFWCNPISGHATLYWYQQILGQGPKLLIQFQNNGVVDDSQLPKDRFSAERLKGVDSTLKIQPAKLEDSAVYLCASSADRNNEQFFGPGTRLTVL.

This clone was observed once. V gene TRBV5-5 combines with J gene TRBJ2-7; 9 bases agree with TRBD1. In germline, CDR1 is SGHKS, CDR2 YYEKEE (reference sequence). The CDR3 sequence is 16 residues long. V lost 4 bases, J lost 3 bases, and 11 bases stayed unmatched. CDR3 in DNA: TGTGCCAGCAGCCTTCCCTCCGGGACAGGGTTCTACGAGCAGTACTTC. Its translation: CASSLPSGTGFYEQYF.

The chain links TRBV7-9 to TRBJ1-2; tentatively, D is TRBD1 (5 bases). This CDR3 region has 13 residues. The germline V and J ends were trimmed by 4 bases and 5 bases, with 11 bases remaining between them. Per the germline V gene, CDR1 is SEHNR and CDR2 is FQNEAQ (reference sequence). The CDR3 nucleotides are TGTGCCAGCAGCTCTGGGACGGATTATGGCTACACCTTC. Its translation: CASSSGTDYGYTF.

V and J are TRBV15 and TRBJ2-2, with D possibly TRBD1 on 6 matching bases. The V gene's germline CDR1 is LNHNV and CDR2 YYDKDF (reference sequence). Trimming removed 6 bases at V and 4 bases at J, with 12 bases between. The CDR3 totals 14 residues. Here the CDR3 reads CATSSQGRTGELFF. DNA for the CDR3: TGTGCCACCAGTAGTCAGGGGCGCACCGGGGAGCTGTTTTTT.

This clone was counted only a few times. V usage is TRBV2 and J usage is TRBJ2-7, with a tentative D call TRBD2 (6 bases). V shed 4 bases and J shed 0 bases, with 7 bases lying between them. Looked up from germline, CDR1 is SNHLY and CDR2 is FYNNEI. This CDR3 comprises 13 residues. The CDR3 DNA sequence: TGTGCCAGCAGTGGCGGGAACTCCTACGAGCAGTACTTC. It translates to CASSGGNSYEQYF.

V is TRBV28 and J is TRBJ1-5; weak D call: TRBD1 (6 bases). Germline V CDR1 and CDR2: MDHEN, SYDVKM. The CDR3 loop spans 12 amino acids. V dropped 4 bases and J dropped 10 bases, with 11 bases sitting between them. In DNA, the CDR3 is TGTGCCAGCAGTTCCGGACAGAAACCCCAGCATTTT. Its protein product is CASSSGQKPQHF.

This clone was recorded many times. The chain combines TRBV28 with TRBJ1-3; 9 nucleotides align to TRBD1. The V gene's germline CDR1 is MDHEN and CDR2 SYDVKM. J gave up 4 bases and V 8 bases, and 6 bases lay outside the gene matches. CDR3 length: 14 amino acids. The CDR3 DNA is TGTGCCAGCGGGGGACAGGGTTACGGAAACACCATATATTTT. This gives the protein CASGGQGYGNTIYF.

As regards this clone: Other DNA sequences of this sample code for an identical CDR3. V is TRBV11-1 and J is TRBJ2-5, with 9 bases fitting TRBD1. The CDR3 runs to 13 residues. The germline V gene has CDR1 SGHAT and CDR2 FQDESV (reference sequence). With V trimmed by 5 bases and J by 5 bases, 3 bases remained unmatched. CDR3 sequence: CASSRDRGETQYF. The DNA for the CDR3 is TGTGCCAGCAGCCGCGACAGGGGGGAGACCCAGTACTTC.

This clone has more than one count but fewer than ten. This chain joins TRBV28 and TRBJ2-7; no clear D gene. Per the germline V gene, CDR1 is MDHEN and CDR2 is SYDVKM. The CDR3 length is 12 residues. V was pared by 10 bases and J by 1 base, with 11 bases between. The CDR3 sequence is CATRAGSYEQYF. The CDR3 bases are TGTGCCACCCGGGCTGGGTCCTACGAGCAGTACTTC.

The V and J genes are TRBV7-9 and TRBJ2-1; TRBD2 aligns across 10 bases. The CDR3 has 15 amino acids. V was clipped by 1 base and J by 3 bases; unmatched bases: 0. CDR1 is SEHNR, CDR2 FQNEAQ, per germline (reference sequence). The CDR3 sequence is CASSLGTSGYNEQFF. CDR3 DNA sequence: TGTGCCAGCAGCTTAGGGACTAGCGGCTACAATGAGCAGTTCTTC.

This chain uses TRBV7-2 with TRBJ2-3, with 8 bases lining up with TRBD1. CDR3 size: 15 residues. The trim removed 0 bases at V and 11 bases at J, leaving 10 bases unmatched. Per the germline V gene, CDR1 is SGHTA and CDR2 is FQGNSA. The CDR3 is CASSLAGVWGQEQYF. In DNA form, the CDR3 reads TGTGCCAGCAGCTTAGCGGGGGTGTGGGGACAGGAGCAGTATTTT. Using reference TRBV7-2 and TRBJ2-3 for the parts outside the CDR3, the full variable domain is GAGVSQSPSNKVTEKGKDVELRCDPISGHTALYWYRQSLGQGLEFLIYFQGNSAPDKSGLPSDRFSAERTGGSVSTLTIQRTQQEDSAVYLCASSLAGVWGQEQYFGPGTRLTVL.

The chain has TRBV6-5 and TRBJ1-1, with D possibly TRBD1 on 5 matching bases. CDR3 size: 14 residues. The V gene lost 0 bases and the J gene lost 5 bases, with 10 bases spanning the gap. From germline, CDR1 is MNHEY and CDR2 SVGAGI. CDR3 DNA sequence: TGTGCCAGCAGTTACTCGATTCGGGGGACTGAAGCTTTCTTT. Translated: CASSYSIRGTEAFF.

This chain links TRBV7-3 with TRBJ2-7; 11 bases map to TRBD2. Germline lookup yields CDR1 SGHTA and CDR2 FQGTGA. CDR3 length equals 19 residues. Trimming at V came to 2 bases and at J to 3 bases, leaving 15 bases not matched to a gene. The CDR3 loop is CASSLAPPQTSGSDYEQYF. The CDR3 DNA sequence: TGTGCCAGCAGCTTAGCCCCCCCCCAAACTAGCGGGAGCGACTACGAGCAGTACTTC.

The chain recombines TRBV9 with TRBJ2-3, with no clear D. Trimming left V 4 bases short and J 0 bases short, with 9 bases between. Per germline, CDR1 SGDLS and CDR2 YYNGEE. The CDR3 is made up of 14 amino acids. CDR3 sequence reads: CASSPSLSTDTQYF. CDR3 nucleotide sequence: TGTGCCAGCAGCCCCTCTCTTAGCACAGATACGCAGTATTTT.

The table lists this clone with a count of one. The V and J genes are TRBV7-2 and TRBJ2-7; no firm D call. V gave up 3 bases and J gave up 4 bases, with 10 bases separating them. This CDR3 spans 13 amino acids. Germline V gene data show CDR1 as SGHTA and CDR2 as FQGNSA. Here the CDR3 DNA reads TGTGCCAGCAGCTTCACCCGAACTTACGAGCAGTACTTC. Its protein product is CASSFTRTYEQYF.